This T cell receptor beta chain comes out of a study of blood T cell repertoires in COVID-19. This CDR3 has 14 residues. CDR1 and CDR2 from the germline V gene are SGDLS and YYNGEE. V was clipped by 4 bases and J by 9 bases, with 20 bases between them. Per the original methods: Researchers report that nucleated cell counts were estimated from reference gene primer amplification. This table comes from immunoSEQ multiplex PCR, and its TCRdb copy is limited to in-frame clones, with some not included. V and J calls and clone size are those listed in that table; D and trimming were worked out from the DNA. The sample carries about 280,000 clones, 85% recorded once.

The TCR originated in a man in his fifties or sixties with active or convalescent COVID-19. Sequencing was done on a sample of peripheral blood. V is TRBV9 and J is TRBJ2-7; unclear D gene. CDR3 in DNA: TGTGCCAGCAGCCTTGCAGACGATCTACGCGGGCAGTACTTC. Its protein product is CASSLADDLRGQYF.